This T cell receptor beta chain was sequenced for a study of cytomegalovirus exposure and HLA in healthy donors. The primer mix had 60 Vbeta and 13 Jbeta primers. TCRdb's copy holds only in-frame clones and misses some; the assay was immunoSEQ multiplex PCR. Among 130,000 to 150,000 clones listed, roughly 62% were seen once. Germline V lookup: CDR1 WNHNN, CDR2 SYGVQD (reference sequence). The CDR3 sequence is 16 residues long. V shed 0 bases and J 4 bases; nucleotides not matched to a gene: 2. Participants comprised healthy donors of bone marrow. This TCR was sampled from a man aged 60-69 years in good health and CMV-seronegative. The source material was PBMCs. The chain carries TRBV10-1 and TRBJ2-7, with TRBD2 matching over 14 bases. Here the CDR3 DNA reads TGCGCCAGCAGTGAGTCGGGGACTAGCGGGAGATACGAGCAGTACTTC. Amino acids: CASSESGTSGRYEQYF.